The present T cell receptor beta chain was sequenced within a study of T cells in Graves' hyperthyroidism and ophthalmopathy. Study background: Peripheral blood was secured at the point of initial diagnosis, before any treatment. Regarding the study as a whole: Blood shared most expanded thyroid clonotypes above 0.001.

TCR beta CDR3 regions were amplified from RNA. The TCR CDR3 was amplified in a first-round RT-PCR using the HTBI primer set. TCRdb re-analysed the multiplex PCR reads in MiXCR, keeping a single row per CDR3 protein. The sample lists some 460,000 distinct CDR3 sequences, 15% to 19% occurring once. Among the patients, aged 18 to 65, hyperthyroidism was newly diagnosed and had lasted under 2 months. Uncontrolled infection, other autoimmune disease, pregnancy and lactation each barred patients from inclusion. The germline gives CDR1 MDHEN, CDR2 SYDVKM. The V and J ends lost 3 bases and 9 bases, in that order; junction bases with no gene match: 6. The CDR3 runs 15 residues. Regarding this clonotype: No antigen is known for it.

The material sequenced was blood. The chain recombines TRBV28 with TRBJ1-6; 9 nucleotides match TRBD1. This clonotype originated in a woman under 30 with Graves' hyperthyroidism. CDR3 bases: TGTGCCAGCAGTTTGGGGACAGGGCTCGCTTCACCCCTCCACTTT. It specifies CASSLGTGLASPLHF.